Shown below are 18 T cell receptor beta chains from a single sample sequenced in a study of neurological immune-mediated disorders. Each CDR3 protein gets one entry after TCRdb re-called the 5' RACE reads with MiXCR. Of around 65,000 distinct CDR3 sequences detected, around 5% appear once; the ten largest clones hold about 5.3%. Specimen: PBMCs. The receptors originated from a human donor with multiple sclerosis. The donor label of this sample is uncertain.

This clonotype was seen a few times. This chain connects TRBV10-3 to TRBJ1-1; D may be TRBD1 (5 bases). Germline V gene sequence: CDR1 ENHRY, CDR2 SYGVKD. V was shortened by 5 bases and J by 2 bases, with 9 bases between the two germline ends. The CDR3 runs to 13 residues. The CDR3 DNA reads TGTGCCATCAGTAAAGGGGCTAACACTGAAGCTTTCTTT. As protein: CAISKGANTEAFF.

This clonotype was detected ten times or more. V is TRBV20-1 and J is TRBJ1-3, with D unresolved. Deletions cut 0 bases from V and 5 bases from J, with 11 bases between. The CDR3 length is 14 residues. CDR1 is DFQATT and CDR2 is SNEGSKA in the germline V gene (reference sequence). The CDR3 DNA reads TGCAGTGCTAGAGAGAGTTTAGGAAGAAACACCATATATTTT. Protein product: CSARESLGRNTIYF.

This clonotype was recorded many times. This chain uses TRBV10-3 with TRBJ1-5, with D possibly TRBD1 on 5 matching bases. The CDR3 spans 14 residues. Per the germline V gene, CDR1 is ENHRY and CDR2 is SYGVKD. V shed 3 bases and J shed 3 bases, with 9 bases lying between them. Here the CDR3 DNA reads TGTGCCATCAGTGACTCAGGGACCAATCAGCCCCAGCATTTT. Amino acid sequence: CAISDSGTNQPQHF.

This clonotype was observed many times. The chain has TRBV5-1 and TRBJ2-7; maybe TRBD1 (6 bases). The CDR3 is made up of 16 amino acids. CDR1 and CDR2 from the germline V gene are SGHRS and YFSETQ. Trimming pared 4 bases from V and 5 bases from J, leaving 22 bases between. The CDR3 bases are TGCGCCAGCAGCCCGATCCCTACAGGGACGATGGACGAGCAGTACTTC. This gives the protein CASSPIPTGTMDEQYF.

This clonotype was seen repeatedly, ten times or more. This chain links TRBV7-6 with TRBJ1-2, with a tentative D call TRBD1 (6 bases). Trimming shortened V by 5 bases and J by 6 bases, and 16 bases separated the two germline ends. The germline V gene encodes CDR1 SGHVS and CDR2 FNYEAQ. This CDR3 contains 14 residues. The CDR3, as DNA: TGTGCCAGCAGCGCGGGGCGGGGGCCCGATGGCTACACCTTC. Protein: CASSAGRGPDGYTF.

This clonotype has a count of ten or more. The chain recombines TRBV6-5 with TRBJ2-2, with no clear D. Germline V gene data show CDR1 as MNHEY and CDR2 as SVGAGI. There are 13 residues in the CDR3. V gave up 5 bases and J gave up 4 bases, with 8 bases separating them. This CDR3 is CASSPRTTGELFF. The CDR3 DNA reads as TGTGCCAGCAGTCCCCGGACCACCGGGGAGCTGTTTTTT.

The genes are TRBV29-1 and TRBJ2-2, with 7 bases fitting TRBD1. V was clipped by 7 bases and J by 3 bases; unmatched bases: 8. Germline assignment: CDR1 SQVTM and CDR2 ANQGSEA. This CDR3 is 14 amino acids long. The CDR3 reads CSADQGEYTGELFF. The DNA of the CDR3 is TGCAGCGCCGACCAGGGGGAGTACACCGGGGAGCTGTTTTTT.

In its sample, this clonotype was seen a few times. The chain has TRBV5-1 and TRBJ2-2; unclear D gene. The V and J ends lost 3 bases and 4 bases respectively, with 10 bases between them. CDR1 SGHRS and CDR2 YFSETQ come from the germline V gene. CDR3 length equals 14 residues. The CDR3 nucleotides are TGCGCCAGCAGCTACGGACCGACCACCGGGGAGCTGTTTTTT. Translating it yields CASSYGPTTGELFF.

There are many counts of this clonotype. The genes are TRBV5-1 and TRBJ2-3; D call uncertain. The V and J ends lost 2 bases and 0 bases respectively, with 10 bases between them. The germline V gene has CDR1 SGHRS and CDR2 YFSETQ. CDR3 size: 15 residues. The CDR3 spells CASSLESTSTDTQYF. The DNA of the CDR3 is TGCGCCAGCAGCTTAGAGTCCACTAGCACAGATACGCAGTATTTT.

This clonotype was recorded at least ten times. The chain carries TRBV20-1 and TRBJ1-1; 9 bases are shared with TRBD1. This CDR3 spans 15 amino acids. V lost 3 bases and J lost 4; bases outside the gene matches: 9. CDR1 and CDR2 from the germline V gene are DFQATT and SNEGSKA (reference sequence). Here the CDR3 DNA reads TGCAGTGCTAGGGACAGGGGAAGAGTGGGCACTGAAGCTTTCTTT. Residues: CSARDRGRVGTEAFF.

The CDR3 DNA follows: TGTGCCAGCAGCTTATGGGGTCGGTTGGGCGAGCAGTACTTC. Amino acid sequence: CASSLWGRLGEQYF. The V gene is TRBV11-2, the J gene TRBJ2-7; D uncertain. The CDR3 loop spans 14 amino acids. Per germline, CDR1 SGHAT and CDR2 FQNNGV. V was clipped by 2 bases and J by 6 bases, with 14 bases between them.

This clonotype was recorded at least ten times. The V and J genes are TRBV29-1 and TRBJ1-3; D not resolved. The CDR3 is 14 amino acids. Germline V gene data show CDR1 as SQVTM and CDR2 as ANQGSEA. The germline V and J ends were trimmed by 4 bases and 0 bases, with 10 bases remaining between them. The CDR3 coding sequence is TGCAGCGTTGTCGCAGCGGACTCTGGAAACACCATATATTTT. Translation gives CSVVAADSGNTIYF.

This clonotype appeared many times. The chain is built from TRBV3-1 and TRBJ1-1; 7 bases agree with TRBD1. The germline gives CDR1 LGHDT, CDR2 YNNKEL (reference sequence). The J segment lost 8 bases and the V segment lost 6 bases, leaving 3 bases of the junction unmatched. This CDR3 contains 11 residues. Here the CDR3 DNA reads TGTGCCAGCAGTCGACAGGGCGAAGCTTTCTTT. Translated: CASSRQGEAFF.

This clonotype was counted many times. The rearrangement uses TRBV5-1 and TRBJ2-7; D is possibly TRBD1 (7 bases). V dropped 2 bases and J dropped 2 bases, with 14 bases sitting between them. Per germline, CDR1 SGHRS and CDR2 YFSETQ. The CDR3 consists of 15 residues. The CDR3 DNA follows: TGCGCCAGCAGCTTTGGCGGGACAGTTGCCTACGAGCAGTACTTC. Translation: CASSFGGTVAYEQYF. The full variable domain, with the rest looked up from reference TRBV5-1 and TRBJ2-7, is KAGVTQTPRYLIKTRGQQVTLSCSPISGHRSVSWYQQTPGQGLQFLFEYFSETQRNKGNFPGRFSGRQFSNSRSEMNVSTLELGDSALYLCASSFGGTVAYEQYFGPGTRLTVT.

Many counts were recorded for this clonotype. The chain is built from TRBV6-6 and TRBJ1-6, with 7 bases that match TRBD1. The CDR3 runs to 16 residues. Germline trimming cut 5 bases from V and 6 bases from J; bases unmatched to any gene: 10. Germline CDR1 MNHNY, CDR2 SVGAGI (reference sequence). The CDR3 spells CASSLQGGASNSPLHF. The DNA for the CDR3 is TGTGCCAGCAGTCTACAAGGGGGCGCGAGTAATTCACCCCTCCACTTT.

This clonotype was picked up many times. The chain uses TRBV12-3 or TRBV12-4 and TRBJ2-4, with 9 bases lining up with TRBD1. The CDR3 is 16 amino acids. V was clipped by 7 bases and J by 0 bases; unmatched bases: 7. The CDR3 loop is CASTGQGRLAKNIQYF. CDR3 bases: TGTGCCAGCACCGGACAGGGGAGACTAGCCAAAAACATTCAGTACTTC.

Many counts were recorded for this clonotype. The chain links TRBV5-1 to TRBJ2-1; TRBD2 matches at 11 bases. The V gene's germline CDR1 is SGHRS and CDR2 YFSETQ. This CDR3 has 17 residues. The trim removed 0 bases at V and 10 bases at J, leaving 12 bases unmatched. The CDR3 loop reads CASSLDNLGLAVTEQFF. Written as DNA, the CDR3 is TGCGCCAGCAGCTTGGACAATTTGGGACTAGCGGTAACCGAGCAGTTCTTC.

This clonotype was recorded many times. The CDR3 DNA is TGTGCCAGCAGCCCGCGGACTAGCGGGGCAGATACGCAGTATTTT. Translation: CASSPRTSGADTQYF. J is TRBJ2-3 and V is TRBV7-8; 12 nucleotides align to TRBD2. V was pared by 5 bases and J by 4 bases, with 4 bases of the junction left unmatched. In germline, CDR1 is SGHVS, CDR2 FQNEAQ. The CDR3 covers 15 residues.